This TCR beta chain was captured by sequencing in a study of regulatory T cells in long-lasting Graves disease. Study results and caveats: For persistent Graves' patients, TCR diversity was lower than for newly diagnosed ones. Persistent disease samples used TRBV28, TRBJ1-2 and TRBJ2-5 preferentially.

Time point denoted: newly diagnosed GD, antithyroid drugs for less than 3 months. With RNA extracted from PBMCs as input, the TCR library was made. American Thyroid Association guidelines defined Graves' disease diagnosis. Germline CDR1 and CDR2: SEHNR and FQNEAQ (reference sequence). Germline trimming cut 4 bases from V and 5 bases from J; bases unmatched to any gene: 6. The CDR3 is 15 residues long. This clonotype was recorded at least ten times. Antigen specificity is unknown. CDR3-region Arm-PCR and iRepertoire HTBI primers produced the TCR beta libraries. Each CDR3 protein is one row after TCRdb ran MiXCR on the multiplex PCR reads. Here the sample spans under 300,000 distinct CDR3 sequences, about 19% being singletons.

This TCR was recovered from a female donor with Graves disease. The chain combines TRBV7-9 with TRBJ2-1; TRBD1 matches 9 bases. Sequencing used peripheral blood mononuclear cells (PBMCs), obtained at new diagnosis, from a patient treated with antithyroid drugs. The CDR3: CASSSTGGRDNEQFF. DNA of the CDR3: TGTGCCAGCAGCTCGACAGGGGGTAGGGACAATGAGCAGTTCTTC. The whole variable domain, remainder taken from reference TRBV7-9 and TRBJ2-1, is DTGVSQNPRHKITKRGQNVTFRCDPISEHNRLYWYRQTLGQGPEFLTYFQNEAQLEKSRLLSDRFSAERPKGSFSTLEIQRTEQGDSAMYLCASSSTGGRDNEQFFGPGTRLTVL.